Listed below are T cell receptor beta chains from one sample, sequenced in a study of cytomegalovirus exposure and HLA in healthy donors. Here immunoSEQ multiplex PCR was the method, and the copy in TCRdb shows in-frame clones only, minus some. The sample includes about 170,000 clones, under 80% of them seen just once. The specimen sequenced was PBMCs. Receptors were obtained from a human donor in good health. CDR3s include the opening cysteine and the closing phenylalanine or tryptophan.

V	J	CDR3
TRBV6-5	TRBJ2-2	CAIRGDTYTGELFF
TRBV7-9	TRBJ2-7	CASSQAGGIDEQYF
TRBV30	TRBJ1-4	CAWSGATNEKLFF
TRBV15	TRBJ2-7	CATSRGGRVSYEQYF
TRBV9	TRBJ1-3	CASSAGVGGRSGNTIYF
TRBV5-1	TRBJ1-2	CASSLPGQPYGYTF
TRBV5-1	TRBJ1-6	CASSLAPGSYNSPLHF
TRBV19	TRBJ2-7	CASSKQINYEQYF
TRBV19	TRBJ1-6	CASSFQGPSPLHF
TRBV4-3	TRBJ2-3	CASSHGTTAGADTQYF
TRBV10-1	TRBJ2-3	CASSERGAGTDTQYF
TRBV9	TRBJ1-2	CASSVEGRGYYGYTF
TRBV19	TRBJ2-3	CAIARDRWTDTQYF
TRBV7-3	TRBJ2-7	CASSPNPGQLSEQYF
TRBV7-8	TRBJ2-7	CASSLGASIPYEQYF
TRBV6-1	TRBJ2-7	CATYLERDSYEQYF
TRBV12-5	TRBJ1-2	CASGLFTGTGPNYGYTF
TRBV10-3	TRBJ1-1	CAISDVTEAFF
TRBV4-3	TRBJ2-5	CASSQGWLAGEGETQYF
TRBV30	TRBJ2-7	CAWSVETSRQSCEQYF
TRBV2	TRBJ1-2	CASSDVTGENYGYTF
TRBV5-4	TRBJ1-2	CASSLDNGEYGYTF
TRBV27	TRBJ2-6	CASSPLRVWSTTSGANVLTF
TRBV6-6	TRBJ1-1	CASQIYTEAFF
TRBV5-1	TRBJ2-3	CASSLGLAGRTDTQYF
TRBV6-5	TRBJ1-5	CASRDTGGANQPQHF
TRBV10-3	TRBJ2-1	CAISAPIPGTSEDNEQFF
TRBV19	TRBJ2-7	CASSTGETGTDYEQYF
TRBV2	TRBJ2-5	CASRLLAGSETQYF
TRBV7-9	TRBJ2-7	CASSISWTGDYEQYF
TRBV6-5	TRBJ1-1	CASSYSTDGKEAFF
TRBV18	TRBJ1-5	CASSPQTGGESQPQHF
TRBV19	TRBJ2-2	CASSLGQGLLEELFF
TRBV4-1	TRBJ2-2	CASSQRWTSGGAGGTGELFF
TRBV10-3	TRBJ2-3	CAISESGGSTDTQYF
TRBV30	TRBJ2-2	CAWERIRSTGELFF
TRBV28	TRBJ2-7	CASSLSHSRYEQYF
TRBV7-2	TRBJ2-1	CASSIQLGTGSSSEQFF
TRBV18	TRBJ2-1	CASSLASVLSYNEQFF
TRBV7-9	TRBJ1-2	CASSLPLKGSNYGYTF
TRBV7-2	TRBJ2-5	CASSPRGQQETQYF
TRBV15	TRBJ2-1	CATSRDARGRVHNEQFF
TRBV5-4	TRBJ1-6	CASASAQGFNNSPLHF
TRBV6-5	TRBJ1-5	CASSYGQPHSNQPQHF
TRBV7-9	TRBJ2-7	CASSSPGALYEQYF
TRBV7-3	TRBJ1-5	CASSYIDQPQHF
TRBV7-9	TRBJ2-3	CASSLATAGLTDTQYF
TRBV7-2	TRBJ1-1	CASSVRPQGFGGAFF
TRBV7-9	TRBJ2-7	CASSALGGGYEQYF